A selection of T cell receptor beta chains follows, all from one sample in a study of T cell responses to AZD1222 COVID-19 vaccine. TCRdb's copy holds only in-frame clones and misses some; the assay was immunoSEQ multiplex PCR. The sample carries roughly 150,000 clones, roughly nine tenths recorded once. Here the sequenced sample was peripheral blood, taken on day 0 of AZD1222 vaccination. The receptor set was obtained from an adult in good health. Both conserved end residues are part of each CDR3. Each record gives: D gene, clone size, J gene, V gene, CDR3 protein, CDR3 DNA. A D gene is named only where the DNA matches it firmly. Expanded clones are given a class, and other clones once, few, many or no size at all.

NA NA TRBJ1-1 TRBV7-2 CASSLFQGFTEAFF TGTGCCAGCAGCTTATTTCAGGGTTTCACTGAAGCTTTCTTT
NA NA TRBJ2-5 TRBV5-6 CASSSPYRWLQETQYF TGTGCCAGCAGCTCCCCATATCGGTGGCTGCAAGAGACCCAGTACTTC
NA NA TRBJ2-1 TRBV30 CAWSSPRPPADPFF TGTGCCTGGAGTAGCCCACGACCACCAGCGGACCCGTTCTTC
NA NA TRBJ1-6 TRBV14 CASSQVGGVSPLHF TGTGCCAGCAGCCAAGTAGGAGGAGTTTCACCCCTCCACTTT
TRBD1 NA TRBJ2-2 TRBV6-6 CASSRTGVAGELFF TGTGCCAGCAGTAGAACAGGGGTCGCCGGGGAGCTGTTTTTT
NA NA TRBJ1-1 TRBV18 CASSPGPIMNTEAFF TGTGCCAGCTCACCAGGTCCAATTATGAACACTGAAGCTTTCTTT
NA once TRBJ1-3 TRBV9 CASSDLPGGSGNTIYF TGTGCCAGCAGCGACTTGCCGGGGGGCTCTGGAAACACCATATATTTT
NA NA TRBJ1-1 TRBV19 CASSQGNENTEAFF TGTGCCAGTTCCCAGGGGAACGAGAACACTGAAGCTTTCTTT
NA few TRBJ1-6 TRBV6-5 CASSYEQGGSPLHF TGTGCCAGCAGTTACGAACAGGGTGGCTCACCCCTCCACTTT
NA NA TRBJ2-2 TRBV6-2/TRBV6-3 CASSYSGWAARELFF TGTGCCAGCAGTTACTCCGGATGGGCGGCCCGGGAGCTGTTTTTT
NA NA TRBJ1-5 TRBV3-1/TRBV3-2 CASSQDTVGSQPQHF TGTGCCAGCAGCCAAGATACGGTTGGGAGTCAGCCCCAGCATTTT
NA NA TRBJ2-2 TRBV27 CASSLSTVLARELFF TGTGCCAGCAGTTTATCCACAGTGTTGGCCAGGGAGCTGTTTTTT
NA NA TRBJ2-4 TRBV19 CASCPSGGSDIQYF TGTGCCAGTTGTCCGAGTGGGGGTTCGGACATTCAGTACTTC
NA NA TRBJ2-3 TRBV9 CASSVDRALTDTQYF TGTGCCAGCAGCGTAGACAGGGCACTCACAGATACGCAGTATTTT
NA NA TRBJ1-2 TRBV30 CAWQEVSYGYTF TGTGCCTGGCAGGAGGTCAGCTATGGCTACACCTTC
NA few TRBJ1-5 TRBV28 CASSLSLVGGGQPQHF TGTGCCAGCAGTTTGTCGCTCGTGGGAGGGGGTCAGCCCCAGCATTTT
NA NA TRBJ1-1 TRBV5-1 CASSQEVDTEAFF TGCGCCAGCAGCCAGGAGGTGGACACTGAAGCTTTCTTT
NA NA TRBJ2-1 TRBV7-8 CASSRGTESYNEQFF TGTGCCAGCAGCCGAGGGACCGAATCCTACAATGAGCAGTTCTTC
TRBD2 NA TRBJ2-2 TRBV15 CATSGGLKYTGELFF TGTGCCACCAGCGGGGGACTAAAGTACACCGGGGAGCTGTTTTTT
NA few TRBJ2-5 TRBV9 CASSASGQETQYF TGTGCCAGCAGCGCGAGCGGGCAAGAGACCCAGTACTTC
NA NA TRBJ1-1 TRBV10-1 CASSESGKNEAFF TGCGCCAGCAGTGAGTCCGGCAAAAACGAAGCTTTCTTT
NA NA TRBJ2-7 TRBV5-4 CASSYRGRSYEQYF TGTGCCAGCAGCTATAGGGGTAGGTCCTACGAGCAGTACTTC
NA NA TRBJ2-1 TRBV7-2 CASSSGPSSYNEQFF TGTGCCAGCAGCTCCGGGCCGAGCTCCTACAATGAGCAGTTCTTC
NA NA TRBJ1-1 TRBV2 CASSVHGQNTEAFF TGTGCCAGCAGCGTCCATGGGCAGAACACTGAAGCTTTCTTT
NA NA TRBJ1-2 TRBV5-6 CASSLVQDSRGGYTF TGTGCCAGCAGCTTAGTACAGGACTCGCGGGGTGGCTACACCTTC
NA NA TRBJ2-7 TRBV6-2/TRBV6-3 CASSYSIQGTYEQYF TGTGCCAGCAGTTACTCGATCCAGGGGACCTACGAGCAGTACTTC
TRBD1 NA TRBJ1-2 TRBV30 CACPGQTGGNYGYTF TGTGCCTGCCCGGGACAGACAGGGGGTAACTATGGCTACACCTTC
TRBD1 NA TRBJ2-7 TRBV10-2 CAIKGQGVEQYF TGCGCCATAAAGGGACAGGGGGTCGAGCAGTACTTC
NA once TRBJ1-2 TRBV19 CASYSLRPNYGYTF TGTGCCAGCTATTCCCTCCGCCCAAACTATGGCTACACCTTC